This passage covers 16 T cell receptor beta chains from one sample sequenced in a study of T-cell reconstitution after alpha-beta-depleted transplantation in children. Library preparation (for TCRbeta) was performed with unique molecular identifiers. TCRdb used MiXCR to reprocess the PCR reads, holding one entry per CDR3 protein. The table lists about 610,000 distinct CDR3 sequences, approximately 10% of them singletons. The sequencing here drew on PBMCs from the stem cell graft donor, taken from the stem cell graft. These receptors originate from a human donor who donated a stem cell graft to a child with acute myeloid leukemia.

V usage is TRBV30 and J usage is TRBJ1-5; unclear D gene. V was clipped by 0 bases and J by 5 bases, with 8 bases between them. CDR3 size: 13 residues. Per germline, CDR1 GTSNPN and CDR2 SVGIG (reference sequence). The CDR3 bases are TGTGCCTGGAGTGTACGCGGGCATCAGCCCCAGCATTTT. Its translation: CAWSVRGHQPQHF.

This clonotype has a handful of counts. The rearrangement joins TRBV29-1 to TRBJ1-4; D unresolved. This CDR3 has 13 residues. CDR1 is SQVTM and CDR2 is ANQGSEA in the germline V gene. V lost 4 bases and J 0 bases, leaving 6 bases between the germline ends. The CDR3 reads CSVATATNEKLFF. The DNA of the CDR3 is TGCAGCGTTGCCACTGCAACTAATGAAAAACTGTTTTTT.

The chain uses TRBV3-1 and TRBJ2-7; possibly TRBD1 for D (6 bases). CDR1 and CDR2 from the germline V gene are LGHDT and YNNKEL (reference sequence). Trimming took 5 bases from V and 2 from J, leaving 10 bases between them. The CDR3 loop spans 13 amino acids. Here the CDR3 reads CASSWTAAYEQYF. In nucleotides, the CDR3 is TGTGCCAGCAGCTGGACAGCCGCCTACGAGCAGTACTTC.

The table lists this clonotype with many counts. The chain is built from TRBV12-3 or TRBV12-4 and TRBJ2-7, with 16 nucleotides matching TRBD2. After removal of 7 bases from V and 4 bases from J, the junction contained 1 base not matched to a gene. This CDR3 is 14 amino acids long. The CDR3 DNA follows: TGTGCCAGCAAGGGACTAGCGGGAGGGTACGAGCAGTACTTC. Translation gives CASKGLAGGYEQYF.

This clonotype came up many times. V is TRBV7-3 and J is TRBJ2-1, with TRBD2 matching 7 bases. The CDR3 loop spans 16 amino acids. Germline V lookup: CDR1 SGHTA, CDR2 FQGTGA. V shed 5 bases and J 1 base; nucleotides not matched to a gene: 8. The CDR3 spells CASSKTGTKSYNEQFF. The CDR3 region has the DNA TGTGCCAGCAGCAAAACCGGGACTAAATCCTACAATGAGCAGTTCTTC.

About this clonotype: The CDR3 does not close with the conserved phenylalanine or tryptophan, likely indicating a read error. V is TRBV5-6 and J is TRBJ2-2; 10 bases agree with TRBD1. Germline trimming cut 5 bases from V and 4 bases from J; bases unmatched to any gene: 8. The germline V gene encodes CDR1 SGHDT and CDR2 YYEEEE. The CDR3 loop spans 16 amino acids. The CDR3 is CASRPDRGRGTGELFS. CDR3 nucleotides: TGTGCCAGCAGGCCCGACAGGGGGCGAGGCACCGGGGAGCTGTTTTCT.

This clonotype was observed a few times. The CDR3 reads CASSFSSGRALSSYEQYF. In nucleotides, the CDR3 is TGCGCCAGCAGCTTTTCTAGCGGGAGGGCCCTTAGCTCCTACGAGCAGTACTTC. The chain is built from TRBV5-1 and TRBJ2-7; 12 bases are a match to TRBD2. J gave up 0 bases and V 2 bases, and 9 bases lay outside the gene matches. The CDR3 contains 18 residues. Per the germline V gene, CDR1 is SGHRS and CDR2 is YFSETQ.

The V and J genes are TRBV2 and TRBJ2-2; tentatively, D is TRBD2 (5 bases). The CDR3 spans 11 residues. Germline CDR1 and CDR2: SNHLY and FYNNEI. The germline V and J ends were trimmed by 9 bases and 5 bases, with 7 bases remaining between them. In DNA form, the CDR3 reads TGTGCCAGTACTAGGACCGGGGAGCTGTTTTTT. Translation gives CASTRTGELFF.

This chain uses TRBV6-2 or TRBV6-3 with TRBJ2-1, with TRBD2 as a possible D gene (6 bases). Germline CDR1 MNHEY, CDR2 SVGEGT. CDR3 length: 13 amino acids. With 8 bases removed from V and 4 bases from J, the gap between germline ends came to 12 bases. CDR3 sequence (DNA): TGTGCCAGCCGGGGGTATCTTTACAATGAGCAGTTCTTC. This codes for CASRGYLYNEQFF.

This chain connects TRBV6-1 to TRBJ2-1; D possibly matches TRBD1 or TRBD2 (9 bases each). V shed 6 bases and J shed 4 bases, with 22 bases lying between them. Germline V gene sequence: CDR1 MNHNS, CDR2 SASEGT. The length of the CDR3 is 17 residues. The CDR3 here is CASSPRGGQGPYNEQFF. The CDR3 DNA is TGTGCCAGCAGCCCGCGGGGGGGACAGGGACCGTACAATGAGCAGTTCTTC.

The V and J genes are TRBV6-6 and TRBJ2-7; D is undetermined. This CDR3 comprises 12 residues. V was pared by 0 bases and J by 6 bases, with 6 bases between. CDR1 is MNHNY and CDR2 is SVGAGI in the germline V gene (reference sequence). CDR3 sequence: CASSYSVGEQYF. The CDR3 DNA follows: TGTGCCAGCAGTTACTCGGTCGGCGAGCAGTACTTC.

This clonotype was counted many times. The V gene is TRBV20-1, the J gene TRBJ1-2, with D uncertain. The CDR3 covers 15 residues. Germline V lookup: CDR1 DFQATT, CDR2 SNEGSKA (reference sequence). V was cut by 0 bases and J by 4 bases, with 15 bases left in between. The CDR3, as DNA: TGCAGTGCTAGAGATACAGCGGTTCTTTCCTATGGCTACACCTTC. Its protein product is CSARDTAVLSYGYTF.

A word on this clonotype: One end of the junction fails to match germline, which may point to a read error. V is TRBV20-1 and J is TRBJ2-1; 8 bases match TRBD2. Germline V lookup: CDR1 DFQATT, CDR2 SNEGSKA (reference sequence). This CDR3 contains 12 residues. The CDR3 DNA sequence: TGCAGTGCTAGGGATCCGGTAGCGGGGCGGATCTTC. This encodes CSARDPVAGRIF.

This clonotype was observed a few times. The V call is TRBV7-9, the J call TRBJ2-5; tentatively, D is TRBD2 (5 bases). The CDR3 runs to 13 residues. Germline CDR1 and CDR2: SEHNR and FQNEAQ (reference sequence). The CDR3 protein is CATGGGPQETQYF. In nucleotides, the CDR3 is TGTGCAACTGGAGGCGGGCCCCAAGAGACCCAGTACTTC.

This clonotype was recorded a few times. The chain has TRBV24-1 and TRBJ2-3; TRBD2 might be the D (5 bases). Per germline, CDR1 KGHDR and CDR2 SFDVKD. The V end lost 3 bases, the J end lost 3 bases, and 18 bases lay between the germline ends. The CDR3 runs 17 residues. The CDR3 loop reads CATSDEPSLHGTDTQYF. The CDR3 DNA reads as TGTGCCACCAGTGATGAGCCTAGCCTACACGGGACAGATACGCAGTATTTT.

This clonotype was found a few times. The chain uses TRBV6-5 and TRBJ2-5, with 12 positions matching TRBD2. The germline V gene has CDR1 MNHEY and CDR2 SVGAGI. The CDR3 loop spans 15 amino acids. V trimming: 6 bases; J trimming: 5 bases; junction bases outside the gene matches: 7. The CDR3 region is CASRVSSGRAETQYF. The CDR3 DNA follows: TGTGCCAGCAGGGTCTCTAGCGGGAGGGCGGAGACCCAGTACTTC.